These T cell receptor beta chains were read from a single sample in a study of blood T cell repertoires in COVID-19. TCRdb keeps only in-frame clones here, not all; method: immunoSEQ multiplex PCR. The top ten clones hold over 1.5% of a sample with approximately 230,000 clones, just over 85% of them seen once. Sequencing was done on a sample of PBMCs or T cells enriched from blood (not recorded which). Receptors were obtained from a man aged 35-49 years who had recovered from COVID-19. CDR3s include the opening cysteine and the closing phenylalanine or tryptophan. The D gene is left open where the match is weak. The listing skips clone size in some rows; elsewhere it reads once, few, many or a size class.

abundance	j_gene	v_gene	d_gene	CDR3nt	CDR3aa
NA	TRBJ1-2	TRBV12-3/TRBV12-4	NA	TGTGCCAGCAGTTTAACCGGTAACTATGGCTACACCTTC	CASSLTGNYGYTF
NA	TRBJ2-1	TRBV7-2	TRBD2	TGTGCCAGCAGCTTTGGGCTAGCGGCGAAGCTATACAATGAGCAGTTCTTC	CASSFGLAAKLYNEQFF
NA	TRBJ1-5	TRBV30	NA	TGTGCCGCCGGTGCAGGGGACAATCAGCCCCAGCATTTT	CAAGAGDNQPQHF
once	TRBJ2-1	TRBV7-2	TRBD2	TGTGCCAGCAGCTTAGTTGGGACTAGCGGGCGGAATGAGCAGTTCTTC	CASSLVGTSGRNEQFF
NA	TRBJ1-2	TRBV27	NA	TGTGCCAGCAGCCCCTGGGACATGAGGGCCTATGGCTACACCTTC	CASSPWDMRAYGYTF
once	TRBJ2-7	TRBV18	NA	TGTGCCAGCTCAGCACGTTCTGGGGGCGAATCCTACGAGCAGTACTTC	CASSARSGGESYEQYF
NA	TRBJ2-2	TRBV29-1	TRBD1	TGCAGCGTTGGACAGGGAGTGACCGGGGAGCTGTTTTTT	CSVGQGVTGELFF
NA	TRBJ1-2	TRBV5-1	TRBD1	TGCGCCAGCAGCTGGGACAGGGACTATGGCTACACCTTC	CASSWDRDYGYTF
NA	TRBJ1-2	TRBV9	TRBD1	TGTGCCAGCAGCGTAGCAGGGGGGACAGGGCCGGTCTATGGCTACACCTTC	CASSVAGGTGPVYGYTF
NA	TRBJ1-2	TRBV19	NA	TGTGCCAGTAGCATCCAACCCTCCGGGAACGGGGACACCTTC	CASSIQPSGNGDTF
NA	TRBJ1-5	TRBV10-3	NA	TGTGCCATCAGTGAGTCGGGCGCCAGCAATCAGCCCCAGCATTTT	CAISESGASNQPQHF
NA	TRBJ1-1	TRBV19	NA	TGTGCCAGTAGTATTGCGGTGAACACTGAAGCTTTCTTT	CASSIAVNTEAFF
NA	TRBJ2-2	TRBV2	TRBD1	TGTGCCAGCACCAAAGAGGCAGGGGGCGCCGGCGGGGAGCTGTTTTTT	CASTKEAGGAGGELFF
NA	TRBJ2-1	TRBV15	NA	TGTGCCACCAGCAGAGATGGGGGGTGGTATGAGCAGTTCTTC	CATSRDGGWYEQFF
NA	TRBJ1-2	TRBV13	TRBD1	TGTGCCAGCAGCCCGAGTATGACAGGGCTCTATGGCTACACCTTC	CASSPSMTGLYGYTF
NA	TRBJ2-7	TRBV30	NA	TGTGCGTGGAGGGGTGAGACAGGTTTCTCCTACGAGCAGTACTTC	CAWRGETGFSYEQYF
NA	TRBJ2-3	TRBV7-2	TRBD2	TGTGCCAGCAGCTTGGGATTTAGCGGGGGGGCTAGCACAGATACGCAGTATTTT	CASSLGFSGGASTDTQYF
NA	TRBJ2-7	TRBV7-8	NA	TGTGCCAGCAGCTTAGCGGGGGGGCGAGAGCAGTACTTC	CASSLAGGREQYF
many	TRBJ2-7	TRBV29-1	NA	TGCAGCGGGGGCCAGACCTACGAGCAGTACTTC	CSGGQTYEQYF
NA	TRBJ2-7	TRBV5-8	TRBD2	TGTGCCAGCAGATTACTAGCGGGAGTATCCCTTAGTGAGCAGTACTTC	CASRLLAGVSLSEQYF
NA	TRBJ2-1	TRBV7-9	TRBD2	TGTGCCAGCAGCTTCTCCAGCGGGGGGGCCCAGGGCAATGAGCAGTTCTTC	CASSFSSGGAQGNEQFF
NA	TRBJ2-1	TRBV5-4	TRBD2	TGTGCCAGCAGCTCCGGGCGGGGGGGGACCTACAATGAGCAGTTCTTC	CASSSGRGGTYNEQFF
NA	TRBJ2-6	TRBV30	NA	TGTGCCTGGAATCCAACAGGGACTGGGGCCAACGTCCTGACTTTC	CAWNPTGTGANVLTF
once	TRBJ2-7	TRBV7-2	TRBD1	TGTGCCAGCAGCAAAGACAGGGGGCTTACCAACGAGCAGTACTTC	CASSKDRGLTNEQYF
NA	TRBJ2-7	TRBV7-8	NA	TGTGCCAGCAGCAAAGAGGCACAGGGTAACGAGCAGTACTTC	CASSKEAQGNEQYF
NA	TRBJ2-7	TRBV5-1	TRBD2	TGCGCCAGCAGCTTTACAGGAGGAACTAGCGGGAGCTCCTACGAGCAGTACTTC	CASSFTGGTSGSSYEQYF
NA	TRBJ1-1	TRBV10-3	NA	TGTGCCATCAGGGACAGTTGGGACACTGAAGCTTTCTTT	CAIRDSWDTEAFF
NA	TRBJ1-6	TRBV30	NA	TGTGCCTGGAAGGGGCCGTATAATTCACCCCTCCACTTT	CAWKGPYNSPLHF
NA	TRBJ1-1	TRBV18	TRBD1	TGTGCCAGCTCACCAAGGGGGACAGGGGGCCTGGGGACTGAAGCTTTCTTT	CASSPRGTGGLGTEAFF
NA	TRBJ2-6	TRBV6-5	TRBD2	TGTGCCAGCAGGCAGGCGGGGGTGGCCAACGTCCTGACTTTC	CASRQAGVANVLTF
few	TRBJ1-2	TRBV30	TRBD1	TGTGCCTGGAGTCTCTCGACAGGGGGCTATGGCTACACCTTC	CAWSLSTGGYGYTF
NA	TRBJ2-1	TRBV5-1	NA	TGCGCCAGCAGCTCGGGGAGGGGGGAGATTAATGAGCAGTTCTTC	CASSSGRGEINEQFF